Detailed here is one TCR beta chain. The source of the sample is a study of technical replicates of blood from several donors. TCRdb keeps only in-frame clones here, not all; method: immunoSEQ multiplex PCR. The sample holds about 85,000 clones; 85% to 95% are singletons and the top ten take approximately 0.24%. The CDR3 has 14 amino acids. V trimming: 6 bases; J trimming: 3 bases; junction bases outside the gene matches: 7. CDR1 SQVTM and CDR2 ANQGSEA come from the germline V gene. V usage is TRBV29-1 and J usage is TRBJ2-5; 10 positions match TRBD2. Material for sequencing was T cells isolated from PBMCs. This TCR came from a human donor in good health. Written as DNA, the CDR3 is TGCAGCGTGATGGACCTAGCGGGAGAAGAGACCCAGTACTTC. Protein sequence: CSVMDLAGEETQYF.